Below are 19 T cell receptor beta chains sequenced from a single sample in a study of immune characterization of retroperitoneal liposarcoma. TCRdb re-analysed the PCR reads in MiXCR, keeping a single row per CDR3 protein. The sample includes approximately 2,000 distinct CDR3 sequences, under 45% of them seen just once. Sequenced input: tumor tissue. Receptor source: a male donor with retroperitoneal liposarcoma.

By frequency in the sample, this clonotype is large (0.1 to 1%). The V gene is TRBV6-1, the J gene TRBJ2-1, with a tentative D call TRBD2 (6 bases). The CDR3 covers 13 residues. Deletions cut 6 bases from V and 7 bases from J, with 13 bases between. CDR1 and CDR2 from the germline V gene are MNHNS and SASEGT. The CDR3 spells CASSTFRGNEQFF. For the CDR3, the DNA is TGTGCCAGCAGCACTTTCCGGGGGAATGAGCAGTTCTTC.

V and J are TRBV27 and TRBJ2-7; no clear D gene. V was trimmed by 5 bases and J by 1 base, leaving 15 bases between them. The CDR3 is made up of 15 amino acids. Germline V lookup: CDR1 MNHEY, CDR2 SMNVEV (reference sequence). This CDR3 reads CASSRNGHGSYEQYF. DNA for the CDR3: TGTGCCAGCAGTCGAAACGGCCACGGATCCTACGAGCAGTACTTC.

This clonotype was found a few times. The V call is TRBV27, the J call TRBJ2-1; 11 bases are shared with TRBD2. The end of the DNA aligns better with TRBJ2-7, so the J call may be wrong. Germline V gene data show CDR1 as MNHEY and CDR2 as SMNVEV (reference sequence). This CDR3 comprises 15 residues. CDR3 sequence reads: CASRGRLAGNYEQYF. The DNA for the CDR3 is TGTGCCAGCAGGGGTCGACTAGCGGGGAACTACGAGCAGTACTTC.

V gene TRBV11-2 combines with J gene TRBJ2-3; the match to TRBD2 covers 8 bases. This CDR3 spans 15 amino acids. V gave up 1 base and J gave up 4 bases; unmatched junction bases: 4. Germline values: CDR1 SGHAT, CDR2 FQNNGV. The CDR3 DNA is TGTGCCAGCAGCTTAGCGGGGGGGGCCCCAGATACGCAGTATTTT. This encodes CASSLAGGAPDTQYF.

There are a few counts of this clonotype. This rearrangement joins TRBV6-1 to TRBJ2-5; D may match TRBD1 or TRBD2 (6 bases each). The J call may be wrong; the DNA end is better matched by TRBJ2-1. The CDR3 has 15 residues. Germline V gene lookup returns CDR1 MNHNS and CDR2 SASEGT. The DNA of the CDR3 is TGTGCCAGCGGGGTGGGGGGCGGGATACGTCGGGGGCAGTTCTTC. Translation gives CASGVGGGIRRGQFF.

The rearrangement joins TRBV7-6 to TRBJ2-1; 7 bases align to TRBD1. Trimming cost V 1 base and J 10 bases; bases outside gene matches: 4. Germline CDR1 is SGHVS and CDR2 is FNYEAQ. The CDR3 is 13 residues long. The CDR3 is CASSLGQGMEQFF. The DNA for the CDR3 is TGTGCCAGCAGCTTAGGACAGGGTATGGAGCAGTTCTTC.

This clonotype is judged large. The rearrangement uses TRBV6-1 and TRBJ2-1, with D possibly TRBD1 on 5 matching bases. V lost 0 bases and J 2 bases, leaving 8 bases between the germline ends. Germline lookup yields CDR1 MNHNS and CDR2 SASEGT. The CDR3 is made up of 15 amino acids. CDR3 DNA: TGTGCCAGCAGTGAAGCCCTAGGGGCCTACAATGAGCAGTTCTTC. Its protein is CASSEALGAYNEQFF.

The rearrangement links TRBV27 to TRBJ1-5; 8 bases line up with TRBD1. CDR1 MNHEY and CDR2 SMNVEV come from the germline V gene (reference sequence). V shed 5 bases, J shed 4 bases, and the junction held 10 bases outside the gene matches. The CDR3 runs 16 residues. CDR3 coding DNA: TGTGCCAGCAGTGCCACCGACAGGGGCGCTAATCAGCCCCAGCATTTT. Translated: CASSATDRGANQPQHF.

Only a few counts were recorded for this clonotype. This chain links TRBV12-3 or TRBV12-4 with TRBJ2-3; 8 nucleotides line up with TRBD2. This CDR3 is 15 amino acids long. The J segment lost 0 bases and the V segment lost 5 bases, leaving 4 bases of the junction unmatched. The CDR3 protein is CASSPLAVSTDTQYF. CDR3 nucleotide sequence: TGTGCCAGCAGTCCACTAGCGGTGAGCACAGATACGCAGTATTTT.

By proportion, this clonotype is medium-sized (0.01 to 0.1%). This may arise from a read error, as a much more abundant clone is one base away. The chain has TRBV6-1 and TRBJ2-1; the D call may be TRBD1 or TRBD2 (6 bases each). V lost 1 base, J lost 10 bases, and 17 bases lay in between. Germline V gene data show CDR1 as MNHNS and CDR2 as SASEGT. The CDR3 consists of 15 residues. The CDR3, as DNA: TGTGCCAGCAGTGAAGGGGGGGACACCACCTACGAGCAGTTCTTC. Translated: CASSEGGDTTYEQFF.

In this sample, this clonotype turned up a few times. Mismatch with germline at one junction end may stem from a read error. The CDR3 loop is CASSLGGPYGELFF. CDR3 sequence (DNA): TGTGCTAGCAGCTTAGGAGGTCCATACGGGGAGCTGTTTTTT. The chain employs TRBV7-7 and TRBJ2-2; weak D call: TRBD2 (5 bases). Germline V gives CDR1 SSHAT, CDR2 FNYEAQ (reference sequence). This CDR3 comprises 14 residues.

The sample holds a few counts of this clonotype. The chain joins TRBV10-1 to TRBJ2-1; 13 positions match TRBD2. Germline lookup yields CDR1 WNHNN and CDR2 SYGVQD (reference sequence). CDR3 size: 16 residues. Trimming removed 3 bases from V and 9 bases from J; junction bases left unmatched: 8. The CDR3 DNA reads as TGCGCCAGCAGTGATGGGACTAGCGGGGTGAGCGGTGAGCAGTTCTTC. This sequence encodes CASSDGTSGVSGEQFF.

V usage is TRBV7-2 and J usage is TRBJ2-4, with D unclear. The DNA end favors TRBJ2-7, so the J call may be wrong. The CDR3 loop spans 14 amino acids. From germline, CDR1 is SGHTA and CDR2 FQGNSA. The CDR3 here is CASSLARASYEQYF. The CDR3 region has the DNA TGTGCCAGCAGCTTAGCGAGAGCGTCCTACGAGCAGTACTTC.

The sample holds one count of this clonotype. The genes are TRBV6-5 and TRBJ2-1, with TRBD1 identical over 9 bases. The CDR3 is 15 residues long. Trimming removed 5 bases from V and 3 bases from J; junction bases left unmatched: 5. The germline CDR1 and CDR2 sequences are MNHEY and SVGAGI. Here the CDR3 reads CASSLRTGVYNEQFF. The CDR3 nucleotides are TGTGCCAGCAGTCTACGGACAGGGGTCTACAATGAGCAGTTCTTC.

This chain links TRBV12-5 with TRBJ2-1, with a tentative D call TRBD2 (6 bases). This CDR3 is 16 amino acids long. V shed 2 bases and J shed 4 bases, with 15 bases lying between them. CDR1 is LGHNT and CDR2 is FRNRAP in the germline V gene. The CDR3 DNA is TGTGCTAGTGGTTTGCAGGGTAGCGGAACATACAATGAGCAGTTCTTC. Residues: CASGLQGSGTYNEQFF.

This clonotype is classed as large. The chain joins TRBV6-1 to TRBJ1-1; D is unclear. The CDR3 is 13 amino acids. CDR1 and CDR2 from the germline V gene are MNHNS and SASEGT. The V end lost 6 bases, the J end lost 5 bases, and 13 bases lay between the germline ends. DNA for the CDR3: TGTGCCAGCAGCTCTGGAGGGTGGACTGAAGCTTTCTTT. Translating it yields CASSSGGWTEAFF.

This clonotype is labeled large. This rearrangement joins TRBV6-6 to TRBJ2-5; no firm D call. Trimming left V 0 bases short and J 2 bases short, with 7 bases between. The CDR3 is 14 residues long. Germline V CDR1 and CDR2: MNHNY, SVGAGI (reference sequence). CDR3 DNA: TGTGCCAGCAGTTACTCCCGCAGGCAAGAGACCCAGTACTTC. Protein: CASSYSRRQETQYF.

CDR3 in amino acids: CASSSGNYNEQFF. CDR3 in DNA: TGTGCCAGCAGTTCGGGAAATTACAATGAGCAGTTCTTC. This rearrangement joins TRBV6-5 to TRBJ2-1; perhaps TRBD2 as D (5 bases). The CDR3 consists of 13 residues. Per the germline V gene, CDR1 is MNHEY and CDR2 is SVGAGI. V lost 4 bases and J lost 4, with 8 bases in between.

This clonotype ranks as medium-sized. The CDR3 DNA is TGTGCCAGCAGTGAAGAGTACGGAACCTACGAGCAGTTCTTC. It specifies CASSEEYGTYEQFF. This chain links TRBV6-1 with TRBJ2-1; D call uncertain. Germline values: CDR1 MNHNS, CDR2 SASEGT. The CDR3 spans 14 residues. Trimming left V 1 base short and J 10 bases short, with 14 bases between.